Shown below are 18 T cell receptor beta chains from a single sample sequenced in a study of T-cell reconstitution after alpha-beta-depleted transplantation in children. Unique molecular identifiers were used in preparing the TCRbeta library. In TCRdb, the PCR reads were re-called with MiXCR into one record per CDR3 protein. The sample has about 540,000 distinct CDR3 sequences, approximately 20% seen once. This material consisted of PBMCs from the stem cell graft donor, taken from the stem cell graft. The receptors come from a human donor who donated a stem cell graft to a child with acute lymphoblastic leukemia.

This clonotype was counted only a few times. The chain carries TRBV27 and TRBJ2-1; TRBD2 agrees at 8 bases. The CDR3 runs to 14 residues. Germline V gives CDR1 MNHEY, CDR2 SMNVEV (reference sequence). V was pared by 1 base and J by 9 bases, with 5 bases of the junction left unmatched. The CDR3 DNA reads as TGTGCCAGCAGTTTATTTGCGGGAGGTGGTGAGCAGTTCTTC. It yields the protein CASSLFAGGGEQFF.

The rearrangement links TRBV4-1 to TRBJ1-4, with D perhaps matching TRBD1 (5 bases). The V end was cut by 3 bases, the J end by 7 bases, with 12 bases between. This CDR3 spans 14 amino acids. Germline V gene lookup returns CDR1 MGHRA and CDR2 YSYEKL. This CDR3 reads CASSQVAGFEKLFF. The CDR3 DNA follows: TGCGCCAGCAGCCAGGTGGCAGGGTTTGAAAAACTGTTTTTT.

This clonotype was seen a few times. V is TRBV7-8 and J is TRBJ1-2; D gene uncertain. The germline V gene encodes CDR1 SGHVS and CDR2 FQNEAQ. There are 15 residues in the CDR3. V lost 5 bases, J lost 4 bases, and 17 bases lay in between. In DNA, the CDR3 is TGTGCCAGCAGCCCCGGAGGACCGGCACTCTATGGCTACACCTTC. This codes for CASSPGGPALYGYTF.

The chain carries TRBV6-1 and TRBJ1-5; D ambiguous. The CDR3 covers 16 residues. V gave up 2 bases and J gave up 4 bases, with 15 bases separating them. Germline assignment: CDR1 MNHNS and CDR2 SASEGT. DNA of the CDR3: TGTGCCAGCAGTGAACTCCTGCAGGCGACAAATCAGCCCCAGCATTTT. This gives the protein CASSELLQATNQPQHF.

The chain employs TRBV5-1 and TRBJ2-7; maybe TRBD1 (6 bases). The CDR3 covers 15 residues. The germline CDR1 and CDR2 sequences are SGHRS and YFSETQ. V lost 4 bases to trimming and J lost 1 base, with 15 bases between them. CDR3 DNA sequence: TGCGCCAGCAGCACCACAGGGATCCGATCCTACGAGCAGTACTTC. Amino acids: CASSTTGIRSYEQYF.

In this sample, this clonotype turned up a few times. The chain combines TRBV12-3 or TRBV12-4 with TRBJ2-5; D may be TRBD1 or TRBD2 (5 bases each). There are 13 residues in the CDR3. Trimming removed 8 bases at V and 6 bases at J, with 16 bases between. The CDR3 DNA reads as TGTGCCAGCGGACCCGGGGCCGGGAAGACCCAGTACTTC. It translates to CASGPGAGKTQYF.

This clonotype has a handful of counts. This chain links TRBV29-1 with TRBJ1-2; D may be TRBD1 (6 bases). Germline V gene data show CDR1 as SQVTM and CDR2 as ANQGSEA. V was trimmed by 4 bases and J by 4 bases, leaving 13 bases between them. This CDR3 has 13 residues. In DNA, the CDR3 is TGCAGCGTTGTTGGGGGGCGCACCTATGGCTACACCTTC. Protein product: CSVVGGRTYGYTF.

This rearrangement joins TRBV5-1 to TRBJ2-1; D unclear. The CDR3 has 14 residues. Germline CDR1 reads SGHRS; CDR2 reads YFSETQ. Trimming removed 1 base at V and 9 bases at J, with 14 bases between. CDR3 nucleotide sequence: TGCGCCAGCAGCTTGATAGAATACCTTAGTGAGCAGTTCTTC. Translated, it gives CASSLIEYLSEQFF.

This clonotype was detected once. The V call is TRBV30, the J call TRBJ1-1; D is undetermined. V dropped 3 bases and J dropped 4 bases, with 3 bases sitting between them. CDR1 and CDR2 (germline): GTSNPN, SVGIG (reference sequence). The CDR3 consists of 10 residues. The CDR3 protein is CAWSLTEAFF. The CDR3 DNA reads TGTGCCTGGAGCCTCACTGAAGCTTTCTTT.

The chain employs TRBV6-5 and TRBJ1-6; D is perhaps TRBD1 (6 bases). CDR3 length: 15 residues. The germline V gene encodes CDR1 MNHEY and CDR2 SVGAGI. V shed 2 bases and J shed 10 bases, with 15 bases lying between them. DNA for the CDR3: TGTGCCAGCAGTTACGCGCGGGGGGCACAATCACCCCTCCACTTT. This encodes CASSYARGAQSPLHF.

V is TRBV20-1 and J is TRBJ2-2; no clear D gene. Per the germline V gene, CDR1 is DFQATT and CDR2 is SNEGSKA (reference sequence). This CDR3 contains 14 residues. With 4 bases removed from V and 1 base from J, the gap between germline ends came to 10 bases. DNA of the CDR3: TGCAGTGCTAAGTCAAGAATGAACACCGGGGAGCTGTTTTTT. Protein sequence: CSAKSRMNTGELFF.

This clonotype was detected only a few times. The chain carries TRBV4-1 and TRBJ2-4, with 8 bases fitting TRBD2. V was clipped by 1 base and J by 7 bases; unmatched bases: 9. Germline V gene lookup returns CDR1 MGHRA and CDR2 YSYEKL. CDR3 size: 16 residues. CDR3 sequence reads: CASSQVSGGRENIQYF. The CDR3 DNA follows: TGCGCCAGCAGCCAAGTCAGCGGGGGTAGAGAGAACATTCAGTACTTC.

This chain links TRBV19 with TRBJ2-1, with 9 bases that match TRBD1. CDR3 length: 17 residues. In germline, CDR1 is LNHDA, CDR2 SQIVND (reference sequence). J was trimmed by 6 bases and V by 3 bases; bases with no gene match: 12. CDR3 loop: CASSMGQGTPYINEQFF. CDR3 DNA sequence: TGTGCCAGTAGTATGGGACAGGGAACCCCTTACATCAATGAGCAGTTCTTC. The entire variable domain, with the rest obtained from reference TRBV19 and TRBJ2-1, is as follows: DGGITQSPKYLFRKEGQNVTLSCEQNLNHDAMYWYRQDPGQGLRLIYYSQIVNDFQKGDIAEGYSVSREKKESFPLTVTSAQKNPTAFYLCASSMGQGTPYINEQFFGPGTRLTVL.

V is TRBV4-1 and J is TRBJ2-2, with TRBD1 identical over 7 bases. The CDR3 has 16 residues. V shed 1 base and J 2 bases; nucleotides not matched to a gene: 4. CDR1 MGHRA and CDR2 YSYEKL come from the germline V gene. This chain's CDR3 is CASSQGGQANTGELFF. The CDR3 nucleotides read TGCGCCAGCAGCCAAGGTGGACAGGCTAACACCGGGGAGCTGTTTTTT.

This clonotype was counted a few times. The chain joins TRBV7-3 to TRBJ1-1, with 9 nucleotides matching TRBD1. The CDR3 has 14 residues. Trimming at V came to 4 bases and at J to 3 bases, leaving 3 bases not matched to a gene. The germline gives CDR1 SGHTA, CDR2 FQGTGA. The CDR3 region is CASSSQGADTEAFF. The DNA for the CDR3 is TGTGCCAGCAGCTCACAGGGGGCAGACACTGAAGCTTTCTTT.

A few counts support this clonotype. The J gene is TRBJ2-1, the V gene TRBV27; D uncertain. The CDR3 is 14 amino acids. V was shortened by 2 bases and J by 6 bases, with 11 bases between the two germline ends. The germline V gene has CDR1 MNHEY and CDR2 SMNVEV (reference sequence). The CDR3 spells CASSLRAASNEQFF. The CDR3 DNA reads as TGTGCCAGCAGTTTACGCGCGGCTAGCAATGAGCAGTTCTTC.

J is TRBJ1-2 and V is TRBV20-1; no clear D. The CDR3 contains 12 residues. V was shortened by 7 bases and J by 1 base, with 10 bases between the two germline ends. The germline CDR1 and CDR2 sequences are DFQATT and SNEGSKA (reference sequence). CDR3 in amino acids: CSVYVINYGYTF. In nucleotides, the CDR3 is TGCAGTGTCTACGTGATTAACTATGGCTACACCTTC.

The V and J genes are TRBV20-1 and TRBJ2-7; D may be TRBD2 (6 bases). Germline values: CDR1 DFQATT, CDR2 SNEGSKA (reference sequence). The CDR3 loop spans 13 amino acids. V was shortened by 1 base and J by 6 bases, with 13 bases between the two germline ends. The CDR3 DNA sequence: TGCAGTGCTAGAGGCGGAGGGCACGCCGAGCAGTACTTC. It encodes CSARGGGHAEQYF.